The clone carrying this T cell receptor (beta chain) was seen many times. The sample belongs to a study of regulatory T cells in long-lasting Graves disease. With iRepertoire HTBI primers and Arm-PCR of CDR3 regions, TCR beta libraries were built. TCRdb reprocessed the multiplex PCR reads with MiXCR, giving one entry per CDR3 protein. The sample holds roughly 420,000 distinct CDR3 sequences, 11% to 15% seen once. V was trimmed by 1 base and J by 1 base, leaving 10 bases between them. This CDR3 is built from 16 residues. The germline V gene encodes CDR1 SGHVS and CDR2 FNYEAQ. Documented time point: newly diagnosed GD, antithyroid drugs for less than 3 months. RNA isolated from PBMCs was used to make the TCR library. In addition, the sample was reused for a study of T cells in Graves' hyperthyroidism and ophthalmopathy.

This clonotype was obtained from a woman aged 45-65 years with Graves disease. This sequence joins TRBV7-6 and TRBJ2-2, with no clear D. The sample consisted of peripheral blood mononuclear cells (PBMCs), taken at new diagnosis, from a patient treated with antithyroid drugs. The CDR3 nucleotides are TGTGCCAGCAGCTTAGATTATGTAGAGAACACCGGGGAGCTGTTTTTT. This translates into CASSLDYVENTGELFF.